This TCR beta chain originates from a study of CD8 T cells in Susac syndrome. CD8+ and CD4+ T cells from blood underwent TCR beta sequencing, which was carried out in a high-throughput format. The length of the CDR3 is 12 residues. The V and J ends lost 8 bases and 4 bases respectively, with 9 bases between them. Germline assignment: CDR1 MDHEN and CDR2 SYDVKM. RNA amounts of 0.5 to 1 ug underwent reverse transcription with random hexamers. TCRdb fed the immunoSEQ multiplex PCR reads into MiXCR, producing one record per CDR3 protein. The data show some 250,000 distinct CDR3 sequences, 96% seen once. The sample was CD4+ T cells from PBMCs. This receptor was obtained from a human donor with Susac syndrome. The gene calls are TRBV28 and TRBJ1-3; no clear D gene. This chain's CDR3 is CASQTLGNTIYF. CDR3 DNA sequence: TGTGCCAGCCAAACCCTGGGAAACACCATATATTTT.